The rows below give T cell receptor beta chains drawn from one sample of a study of blood T cell repertoires in COVID-19. Method: immunoSEQ multiplex PCR; TCRdb's copy keeps in-frame clones and lacks some. The sample includes under 350,000 clones, 80% to 95% of them seen just once. The sample comprised peripheral blood. The receptors were sampled from a woman under 40 with COVID-19, enrolled during active disease. Each CDR3 is given with its conserved first and last residue. Fields, in order: D gene, V gene, clone size, J gene, CDR3 length, CDR3 DNA, CDR3 protein. The D gene is left open where the match is weak. Rows give clone size only sometimes, using once, few, many, or a class for an expanded clone.

TRBD1	TRBV13	NA	TRBJ1-6	16	TGTGCCAGCAGCTTGGGGACAGGGGAATGGGATTCACCCCTCCACTTT	CASSLGTGEWDSPLHF
TRBD2	TRBV28	NA	TRBJ2-3	14	TGTGCCAGCAGTTTGAGCGGGAGGGCAGATACGCAGTATTTT	CASSLSGRADTQYF
NA	TRBV4-1	NA	TRBJ2-3	16	TGCGCCAGCAGCCAAGCAGACAGGAGAGCCACAGATACGCAGTATTTT	CASSQADRRATDTQYF
NA	TRBV7-9	NA	TRBJ2-1	15	TGTGCCAGCAGCTTATTAGAAAACTCCTACAATGAGCAGTTCTTC	CASSLLENSYNEQFF
NA	TRBV9	NA	TRBJ1-4	14	TGTGCCAGCAGCTTCCTTGCAACTAATGAAAAACTGTTTTTT	CASSFLATNEKLFF
NA	TRBV18	NA	TRBJ1-2	14	TGTGCCAGCTCACCACCGGGACAAAACTATGGCTACACCTTC	CASSPPGQNYGYTF
TRBD2	TRBV18	NA	TRBJ2-7	15	TGTGCCAGCTCACCAACTGGGACTAGCGGGACCTCCCAGTACTTC	CASSPTGTSGTSQYF
NA	TRBV18	once	TRBJ2-7	13	TGTGCCAGCTCACCAGGGTTGGGCCCCGAGCAGTACTTC	CASSPGLGPEQYF
TRBD1	TRBV5-4	NA	TRBJ1-4	13	TGTGCCAGCAGCTGGGACAGGGAAGAAAAACTGTTTTTT	CASSWDREEKLFF
NA	TRBV9	NA	TRBJ1-1	14	TGTGCCAGCAGCGTAACTAACATGTACACTGAAGCTTTCTTT	CASSVTNMYTEAFF
NA	TRBV30	NA	TRBJ1-6	13	TGTGCCCACACCTTTGGAGGGAATTCACCCCTCCACTTT	CAHTFGGNSPLHF
TRBD2	TRBV9	NA	TRBJ2-7	15	TGTGCCAGCAGCGTAGGTAGTAGCGGGAGAAACGAGCAGTACTTC	CASSVGSSGRNEQYF
TRBD1	TRBV19	NA	TRBJ2-5	11	TGTGCCAGCCGGGACAGGGAGACCCAGTACTTC	CASRDRETQYF
NA	TRBV25-1	NA	TRBJ2-2	14	TGTGCCAGCAGAGGAGCAGCGAACACCGGGGAGCTGTTTTTT	CASRGAANTGELFF
TRBD1	TRBV24-1	NA	TRBJ2-5	16	TGTGCCACCAGTGAGGGGACAGCTACGTACCAAGAGACCCAGTACTTC	CATSEGTATYQETQYF
TRBD1	TRBV11-2	NA	TRBJ2-5	15	TGTGCCAGCAGTATAAGCAGGGGGAGCCAAGAGACCCAGTACTTC	CASSISRGSQETQYF
NA	TRBV4-3	NA	TRBJ2-5	15	TGCGCCAGCAGCCATGCAACAGGGACGGGGGAGACCCAGTACTTC	CASSHATGTGETQYF
NA	TRBV28	NA	TRBJ1-1	13	TGTGCCAGCAGACAGGCACCGAACACTGAAGCTTTCTTT	CASRQAPNTEAFF
TRBD1	TRBV28	NA	TRBJ1-5	16	TGTGCCAGCAGTTTATTCGTAGGACAGGGGATAGGGCCCCAGCATTTT	CASSLFVGQGIGPQHF
TRBD2	TRBV6-5	once	TRBJ2-7	16	TGTGCCAGCAGTTACACGCTAGCGGATCTCTCCTACGAGCAGTACTTC	CASSYTLADLSYEQYF
TRBD1	TRBV19	NA	TRBJ1-5	15	TGTGCCAGTAGTATCTCAAACAGGGGGGGATGGCCCCAGCATTTT	CASSISNRGGWPQHF
TRBD2	TRBV2	once	TRBJ2-5	15	TGTGCCAGCAGTGAAAGCGGGAGTTGGGGAGAGACCCAGTACTTC	CASSESGSWGETQYF
NA	TRBV6-4	once	TRBJ1-5	13	TGTGCCAGCCGCCTCGACACCTATCAGCCCCAGCATTTT	CASRLDTYQPQHF
NA	TRBV20-1	NA	TRBJ2-1	15	TGCAGTGCTAGTAACGGGAGAGGCTCCTACAATGAGCAGTTCTTC	CSASNGRGSYNEQFF
NA	TRBV7-9	NA	TRBJ2-3	13	TGTGCCAGCATGGAACAGGGCGCAGATACGCAGTATTTT	CASMEQGADTQYF
NA	TRBV9	NA	TRBJ1-6	13	TGTGCCAGCAGCGTAGCTCCTAATTCACCCCTCCACTTT	CASSVAPNSPLHF
TRBD1	TRBV5-5	NA	TRBJ1-1	15	TGTGCCAGCAGCTTGGTCGGGACAGGATGGGCCGAAGCTTTCTTT	CASSLVGTGWAEAFF
NA	TRBV27	NA	TRBJ2-7	15	TGTGCCAGCAGTCTAATCCCCGGGAGTTTCGACGAGCAGTACTTC	CASSLIPGSFDEQYF
TRBD1	TRBV19	few	TRBJ1-6	15	TGTGCCAGTAGTATCCCGGGACAGGATAATTCACCCCTCCACTTT	CASSIPGQDNSPLHF
TRBD1	TRBV7-8	NA	TRBJ1-5	16	TGTGCCAGCAGCTTAGAAGGACAGGGGGCGCGGCAGCCCCAGCATTTT	CASSLEGQGARQPQHF
TRBD1	TRBV3-1/TRBV3-2	NA	TRBJ1-2	13	TGTGCCAGCAGCCTCCAGGGGGGCTATGGCTACACCTTC	CASSLQGGYGYTF
NA	TRBV11-1	NA	TRBJ2-6	14	TGTGCCAGCAGCTTCCGAGCTGGGGCCAACGTCCTGACTTTC	CASSFRAGANVLTF
NA	TRBV4-1	NA	TRBJ1-4	14	TGCGCCAGCAGCCAAGGGGCAGGGCGGGAAAAACTGTTTTTT	CASSQGAGREKLFF
TRBD2	TRBV19	NA	TRBJ2-1	17	TGTGCCAGTAGTACCGGGGCTAGCGGAGGTGAATACAATGAGCAGTTCTTC	CASSTGASGGEYNEQFF
NA	TRBV2	NA	TRBJ2-1	15	TGTGCCAGCAGGTCCGAGGGGGGGTTTTACAATGAGCAGTTCTTC	CASRSEGGFYNEQFF
TRBD2	TRBV14	NA	TRBJ2-3	17	TGTGCCAGCAGCCAAGCGGGACTAGTGAGATCCACAGATACGCAGTATTTT	CASSQAGLVRSTDTQYF
NA	TRBV6-5	NA	TRBJ2-5	14	TGTGCCAGCAGTTACAGCAGGGGCCAAGAGACCCAGTACTTC	CASSYSRGQETQYF
TRBD1	TRBV5-1	NA	TRBJ2-3	15	TGCGCCAGCAGCGGAGGACAGGGCTTCACAGATACGCAGTATTTT	CASSGGQGFTDTQYF
TRBD1	TRBV28	NA	TRBJ1-5	14	TGTGCCAGCAGTTGGGGACAGGCCAATCAGCCCCAGCATTTT	CASSWGQANQPQHF
TRBD1	TRBV5-8	once	TRBJ2-7	15	TGTGCCAGCAGTTACCGGGACAGGGGGCGTCGGGAGCAGTACTTC	CASSYRDRGRREQYF